A single sample is the source of the 7 T cell receptor delta chains below, sequenced in a study of gamma-delta T cells after stem cell transplantation. TCRdb applied CATT to the RT-PCR reads for clone calling. Of over a thousand delta-chain clones in the sample, 2% to 3% are singletons; the top ten hold roughly 45%. Sequences were obtained from gamma-delta T cells. These receptors originate from a human donor. It is not recorded whose cells these are; they may come from a transplant donor.

A word on this clone: For this DNA, TCRdb reports the protein of a much larger clone, which diverges at residue 13, most likely from a read error; the protein presented here is translated directly from the DNA. The chain uses TRDV2 and TRDJ1, with TRDD3 matching over 11 bases. Germline lookup yields CDR1 GEAIGNYY and CDR2 EKD. Trimming at V came to 1 base and at J to 6 bases, leaving 12 bases not matched to a gene. The CDR3 is 17 residues long. In DNA, the CDR3 is TGTGCCTGTGACACTCTGGGGGATACAGGAGCCTCCAATAAACTCATCTTT. Translating it yields CACDTLGDTGASNKLIF.

The chain uses TRDV2 and TRDJ1, with 11 bases identical to TRDD3. The germline V gene has CDR1 GEAIGNYY and CDR2 EKD. The CDR3 is 18 amino acids. The V and J ends lost 0 bases and 3 bases, in that order; junction bases with no gene match: 11. CDR3 sequence: CACDTGSLLGDSPDKLIF. The CDR3 DNA reads TGTGCCTGTGACACCGGATCCTTACTGGGGGATAGTCCCGATAAACTCATCTTT.

For this clone: Possible read error: a much larger clone is one base away. The sample carries other DNA sequences with the same CDR3. The chain employs TRDV2 and TRDJ1; 7 bases match TRDD3. Germline V gene data show CDR1 as GEAIGNYY and CDR2 as EKD. This CDR3 comprises 22 residues. CDR3 amino acids: CACDTVPGVGTGEKSYTDKLIF. CDR3 bases: TGTGCCTGTGACACCGTACCAGGGGTAGGAACTGGGGAGAAATCGTACACAGATAAACTCATCTTT.

This clone has a handful of counts. This is likely an artifact of a read error, given a far larger clone one base away. Other DNA sequences in the sample encode the same CDR3. The V call is TRDV2, the J call TRDJ1; D gene uncertain. There are 15 residues in the CDR3. Germline V gene data show CDR1 as GEAIGNYY and CDR2 as EKD. Trimming pared 1 base from V and 2 bases from J, leaving 13 bases between. CDR3: CACDTITQHTDKLIF. The CDR3 DNA is TGTGCCTGTGACACGATTACCCAACATACCGATAAACTCATCTTT.

In its sample, this clone was seen a few times. The genes are TRDV2 and TRDJ1; TRDD3 agrees at 11 bases. Unmatched junction bases numbered 8, after V lost 4 bases and J lost 5 bases. Germline CDR1 is GEAIGNYY and CDR2 is EKD. There are 15 residues in the CDR3. DNA of the CDR3: TGTGCCTGTGAACTTTTGGGGGATACGAGGGATAAACTCATCTTT. Its translation: CACELLGDTRDKLIF.

This clone was counted a few times. This is likely an artifact of a read error, given a far larger clone one base away. This sequence joins TRDV2 and TRDJ1; 11 bases agree with TRDD3. The CDR3 extends over 18 amino acids. The V and J ends lost 1 base and 0 bases, in that order; junction bases with no gene match: 9. Germline-derived CDR1 and CDR2 are GEAIGNYY and EKD. CDR3 DNA sequence: TGTGCCTGTGACACGCTGGGGGATACCACACTGCACACCGATAAACTCATCTTT. The encoded protein is CACDTLGDTTLHTDKLIF.

In its sample, this clone is large. Different DNA sequences within this sample yield the same CDR3. The chain links TRDV2 to TRDJ3, with TRDD3 matching over 10 bases. Trimming took 0 bases from V and 0 from J; bases not matched to a gene: 7. Germline V gene lookup returns CDR1 GEAIGNYY and CDR2 EKD. This CDR3 has 20 amino acids. CDR3 sequence reads: CACDTIVGGYDSWDTRQMFF. CDR3 nucleotides: TGTGCCTGTGACACCATAGTGGGGGGATACGACTCCTGGGACACCCGACAGATGTTTTTC.